Below, 21 T cell receptor beta chains from the same sample are listed, as sequenced in a study of post-analysis software for immune sequencing data. General study results and limits: Elevated frequency relative to controls characterized roughly 5 TRBV segments in patients, TRBV5-6, TRBV5-1 and TRBV20-1 among them.

Their recognized antigens are unknown. The TCR beta cDNA libraries carried unique molecular identifiers. TCRdb reanalysed the PCR reads using MiXCR and keeps one entry per CDR3 protein. Found here are about 760,000 distinct CDR3 sequences, 30% of them singletons; the top ten hold about 0.5%. The source material was blood. All receptors derive from a girl aged 10-17 years with multiple sclerosis.

The chain is built from TRBV5-1 and TRBJ1-1; D might be TRBD1 (6 bases). Per germline, CDR1 SGHRS and CDR2 YFSETQ. The CDR3 is 14 amino acids. V lost 6 bases and J lost 0, with 12 bases in between. CDR3 region: CASNRDTLNTEAFF. In DNA, the CDR3 is TGCGCCAGCAACAGGGATACGCTGAACACTGAAGCTTTCTTT. The whole variable domain, filled in from reference TRBV5-1 and TRBJ1-1, reads KAGVTQTPRYLIKTRGQQVTLSCSPISGHRSVSWYQQTPGQGLQFLFEYFSETQRNKGNFPGRFSGRQFSNSRSEMNVSTLELGDSALYLCASNRDTLNTEAFFGQGTRLTVV.

This chain uses TRBV9 with TRBJ2-3; TRBD2 is a possible D gene (7 bases). The CDR3 loop spans 15 amino acids. Germline assignment: CDR1 SGDLS and CDR2 YYNGEE. With 2 bases removed from V and 3 bases from J, the gap between germline ends came to 13 bases. Written as DNA, the CDR3 is TGTGCCAGCAGCGTCACGGGGGGCCCGACAGATACGCAGTATTTT. Its translation is CASSVTGGPTDTQYF.

This clonotype was observed a handful of times. A much bigger clone sits one base away, suggesting this may be a read error. This chain links TRBV5-6 with TRBJ2-5; D unclear. Trimming shortened V by 2 bases and J by 11 bases, and 13 bases separated the two germline ends. The CDR3 loop spans 12 amino acids. The germline CDR1 and CDR2 sequences are SGHDT and YYEEEE. DNA for the CDR3: TGTGCCAGCAGCTTCCCCTACAATGAGCAGTACTTC. Translated, it gives CASSFPYNEQYF.

This clonotype was seen a few times. The chain couples TRBV29-1 to TRBJ2-5; D is possibly TRBD1 or TRBD2 (5 bases each). The CDR3 spans 11 residues. Germline V gene lookup returns CDR1 SQVTM and CDR2 ANQGSEA. Deletions cut 8 bases from V and 11 bases from J, with 18 bases between. CDR3 sequence: CSTLGVGEQYF. CDR3 sequence (DNA): TGCAGCACCCTGGGGGTCGGTGAGCAGTACTTC.

Worth noting for this clonotype: A read error may produce the germline difference seen at one junction end. The chain links TRBV7-9 to TRBJ2-6, with 11 bases that match TRBD1. CDR3 length equals 15 residues. Germline values: CDR1 SEHNR, CDR2 FQNEAQ (reference sequence). The CDR3 spells CATGQGAPGANVRTF. The CDR3 DNA reads TGTGCCACCGGACAGGGGGCGCCTGGGGCCAACGTCCGGACTTTC.

The chain combines TRBV9 with TRBJ2-1; 12 bases map to TRBD2. CDR3 length: 16 residues. Germline CDR1 is SGDLS and CDR2 is YYNGEE. V was clipped by 3 bases and J by 7 bases; unmatched bases: 8. The CDR3 sequence is CASSEAPGTSGNEQFF. The CDR3 DNA sequence: TGTGCCAGCAGCGAGGCCCCCGGGACTAGCGGGAATGAGCAGTTCTTC.

To note about this clonotype: A read error may account for a junction end that differs from germline. The chain recombines TRBV12-3 or TRBV12-4 with TRBJ1-5; TRBD1 matches 8 bases. This CDR3 has 17 amino acids. This chain's CDR3 is CPSRPDRAHIGNQPQHF. In DNA form, the CDR3 reads TGTCCCAGCAGACCGGACAGGGCCCATATTGGCAATCAGCCCCAGCATTTT.

The V and J genes are TRBV5-1 and TRBJ2-3; 7 bases are a match to TRBD1. The germline CDR1 and CDR2 sequences are SGHRS and YFSETQ. The CDR3 contains 17 residues. Germline trimming cut 0 bases from V and 4 bases from J; bases unmatched to any gene: 11. The CDR3 region has the DNA TGCGCCAGCAGCTTGGGACCGGGACAGAGGAGCCCAGATACGCAGTATTTT. The encoded protein is CASSLGPGQRSPDTQYF.

The rearrangement uses TRBV28 and TRBJ2-7; possibly TRBD2 for D (5 bases). The J call may be faulty, since TRBJ2-4 better matches the DNA end. The germline V gene has CDR1 MDHEN and CDR2 SYDVKM. This CDR3 is 12 amino acids long. The CDR3 spells CASSTNPDIQYF. DNA for the CDR3: TGTGCCAGTTCGACTAACCCAGACATTCAGTACTTC.

The chain is built from TRBV12-3 or TRBV12-4 and TRBJ1-2; D may be TRBD1 (5 bases). Between the trimmed V and J ends, which lost 4 bases and 8 bases, there was a span of 14 bases. This CDR3 contains 13 residues. The CDR3: CASSYLPGRGYTF. CDR3 coding DNA: TGTGCCAGCAGTTACCTACCGGGACGAGGCTACACCTTC.

This clonotype was observed a handful of times. V and J are TRBV12-3 or TRBV12-4 and TRBJ1-1, with D hard to call. Between the trimmed V and J ends, which lost 2 bases and 4 bases, there was a span of 2 bases. The CDR3 length is 11 residues. The CDR3 loop is CASSLFTEAFF. CDR3 DNA sequence: TGTGCCAGCAGTTTATTCACTGAAGCTTTCTTT.

The V call is TRBV11-2, the J call TRBJ1-4; D possibly corresponds to TRBD1 (5 bases). V gave up 1 base and J gave up 5 bases, with 8 bases separating them. The CDR3 length is 14 residues. Germline assignment: CDR1 SGHAT and CDR2 FQNNGV. The CDR3 region is CASSLAAGNEKLFF. As DNA, the CDR3 is TGTGCCAGCAGCTTAGCGGCAGGGAATGAAAAACTGTTTTTT.

V gene TRBV20-1 combines with J gene TRBJ1-6, with a tentative D call TRBD1 (5 bases). V lost 2 bases, J lost 5 bases, and 13 bases lay in between. CDR3 length equals 15 residues. Germline CDR1 reads DFQATT; CDR2 reads SNEGSKA (reference sequence). DNA for the CDR3: TGCAGTGCTAGATTGATAGGGACCAATAATTCACCCCTCCACTTT. Its translation is CSARLIGTNNSPLHF.

The rearrangement joins TRBV20-1 to TRBJ2-6, with D hard to call. The CDR3 spans 17 residues. V was trimmed by 0 bases and J by 0 bases, leaving 12 bases between them. Germline CDR1 reads DFQATT; CDR2 reads SNEGSKA (reference sequence). In DNA form, the CDR3 reads TGCAGTGCTAGAGATCTGGGCAGTACCTCTGGGGCCAACGTCCTGACTTTC. Amino acid sequence: CSARDLGSTSGANVLTF.

The chain carries TRBV20-1 and TRBJ1-2; D is ambiguous. V shed 5 bases and J shed 2 bases, with 15 bases lying between them. CDR1 and CDR2 from the germline V gene are DFQATT and SNEGSKA (reference sequence). The CDR3 totals 14 residues. The CDR3 sequence is CSAWAPTENYGYTF. CDR3 nucleotide sequence: TGCAGTGCTTGGGCGCCCACAGAAAACTATGGCTACACCTTC.

The chain has TRBV5-1 and TRBJ2-1; 7 positions match TRBD1. Per germline, CDR1 SGHRS and CDR2 YFSETQ. With 6 bases clipped from V and 5 bases from J, the junction kept 17 bases outside the gene matches. The CDR3 contains 17 residues. CDR3 nucleotides: TGCGCCAGCACCTCTACCAACGACAGGGTAGGAAACAATGAGCAGTTCTTC. Translation gives CASTSTNDRVGNNEQFF.

The chain has TRBV18 and TRBJ2-1; 7 bases map to TRBD2. The J call may be faulty, since TRBJ2-7 better matches the DNA end. The CDR3 covers 17 residues. Germline assignment: CDR1 KGHSH and CDR2 LQKENI. The CDR3 loop reads CASSPGPAGSSGNEQYF. CDR3 nucleotides: TGTGCCAGCTCACCGGGACCAGCGGGATCATCAGGGAATGAGCAGTACTTC.

The V gene is TRBV25-1, the J gene TRBJ2-7; 9 bases map to TRBD2. The CDR3 loop spans 15 amino acids. The J segment lost 3 bases and the V segment lost 3 bases, leaving 6 bases of the junction unmatched. Per germline, CDR1 MGHDK and CDR2 SYGVNS. The CDR3 DNA reads TGTGCCAGCAGTGAGCCGACTAGCGGAAGCTACGAGCAGTACTTC. Encoded protein: CASSEPTSGSYEQYF.

The sample holds many counts of this clonotype. This chain links TRBV20-1 with TRBJ2-3; no clear D gene. Trimming took off 4 bases at V and 0 bases at J, with 14 bases between the two ends. Germline assignment: CDR1 DFQATT and CDR2 SNEGSKA (reference sequence). The CDR3 runs to 15 residues. CDR3 bases: TGCAGTGCTAATTCCGACTTGGAAAGCACAGATACGCAGTATTTT. Translated, it gives CSANSDLESTDTQYF.

The chain carries TRBV9 and TRBJ2-1; 8 positions match TRBD2. The last part of the DNA fits TRBJ2-7 better; the J call may be wrong. The germline V gene encodes CDR1 SGDLS and CDR2 YYNGEE. The CDR3 loop spans 13 amino acids. CDR3 region: CASSSLGRGEQYF. In DNA, the CDR3 is TGTGCCAGCAGCTCCCTCGGGAGGGGAGAGCAGTACTTC.

V usage is TRBV12-3 or TRBV12-4 and J usage is TRBJ2-7; 9 nucleotides line up with TRBD2. This CDR3 has 15 amino acids. V lost 5 bases and J lost 7; bases outside the gene matches: 12. The CDR3 is CASSELAGGRGEQYF. CDR3 bases: TGTGCCAGCAGTGAGTTGGCGGGAGGGAGAGGGGAGCAGTACTTC.